This T cell receptor (beta chain) is from a study of beta chain features in type 1 diabetes (dated by TCRdb to the late 2010s). The study in broad terms: Mean age, gender distribution, total cell number and subset yield were not different between patients and healthy donors. In the study, recently diagnosed type 1 diabetes patients and matched healthy donors were compared on the TCRB repertoires of their sorted circulating CD4+ T cell subsets. A total of around 110,000,000 sorted cells were examined across all samples, and a strong correlation was observed between cell number per subset and RNA yield. Whereas all 30 or so donors provided naive and central memory subsets, regulatory and stem cell-like memory subsets were isolated from just 8 patients and roughly 8 healthy donors. Overall study results and their limits: Naive, central memory and regulatory TCRB repertoires appeared to be more similar among patients than among healthy donors. At VDJ recombination sites, type 1 diabetes patients had fewer insertions and more deleted nucleotides, which implies abnormalities in thymic rearrangement. Because cDNA rather than genomic DNA was sequenced, highly expressing activated cells could have been over-represented, although no difference in activation and CD3 levels was found between groups. Because the HLA sub-analyses included only small numbers of individuals, any influence of HLA type on TCRB rearrangement was left unresolved. PCR may preferentially amplify shorter templates, but because patient and control samples were amplified and corrected together, any resulting skew would affect both groups equally. In all four CD4+ subsets, TCRB CDR3 length was moderately but significantly shorter in type 1 diabetes patients.

Each donor gave one peripheral blood draw, roughly 0.12 L on average, collected into heparinised tubes. A BD FACSAria II was used to sort naive, central memory, regulatory and stem cell-like memory CD4+ T cells with a panel that included CD45RO, CCR7, CD25, CD127, CD95 and CD27. All sorted populations exceeded 98% purity. Right away, PBMCs were isolated by Lymphoprep density gradient centrifugation and were stained directly, with no culture step. So that batch effects would be minimized, each experiment stained and sorted samples in pairs, pairing one healthy donor with one patient. Reading the germline V gene gives CDR1 SGHRS and CDR2 YFSETQ. V trim: 4 bases; J trim: 1 base; unmatched bases: 4. The CDR3 starts with the cysteine, ends with the phenylalanine, and has 16 residues. Of all the DNA, just the CDR3 is kept, 48 bases in frame from base 1. The entire isolated RNA was reverse transcribed using the High Capacity cDNA Reverse Transcription Kit, and thus expressed TCRB transcripts were sequenced. Naive, central memory and regulatory T cell samples underwent deep immunoSEQ sequencing, averaging around 3.9 million total reads per sample. Sorted cells were lysed in RLT buffer and RNA was extracted with DNase-treated RNeasy Micro or Mini kits, depending on cell number. To prevent cross-contamination, each cell subset was processed individually, whereas patient and healthy donor samples were processed jointly. The immunoSEQ multiplex PCR was used to amplify TCRB sequences from cDNA, generating 87-bp fragments that spanned the CDR3 region. Amplicons were sequenced on the Illumina HiSeq platform. Per the original workflow: PCR bias was computationally corrected using synthetic template baselines, reads within Hamming distance 2 were collapsed, and singletons that could not be merged were discarded. Reads were aligned against IMGT to assign V, D and J genes, CDR3 length and insertions or deletions at six rearrangement sites. Within each subset, clonotype counts were normalized to sorted cell number, and only after that were true diversity and Gini coefficients computed with the tcR R package. Repertoire sharing was quantified using the overlap coefficient calculated on TCRB nucleotide sequences. Out-of-frame TCRB sequences from naive cells were analyzed as a proxy for the pre-selection repertoire. Imported from immuneACCESS, the table was reduced by TCRdb to in-frame sequences with V and J called. These copies leave out some clones; in studies compared against another copy, an unresolved V gene accounts for under half, and the cause of the remainder is not known. The DNA was the basis for D and trimming; V, J and clone size are from that table. Present in this sample are about half a million clones, around 30% of which were seen just once. The ten most abundant clones make up almost 0.065% of the sample.

To note about this clone: It lacks a known antigen. No per-base quality is available; no much larger clone lies one base away.

The chain was built from TRBV5-1 and TRBJ2-5, with TRBD2 identical over 13 junction bases. The sequence was obtained from a man aged 18 to 35 in good health. Input material: naive CD4+ T cells from blood. Per the publication, the cell subset or site label means: true naive CD4+ T cells. Here the CDR3 is given as CASSTGTSGIQETQYF. The DNA sequence is TGCGCCAGCAGCACCGGGACTAGCGGGATCCAAGAGACCCAGTACTTC.